The T cell receptor beta chain described here comes from a study of blood T cell repertoires in COVID-19. At the level of the study: Acute and convalescent COVID-19 samples came from the United States, Italy and Spain. PBMCs, B-cell-depleted T cells, or T cells were the source of the cDNA or gDNA that made up the material.

Authors' analysis steps: Using reference gene primer amplification, nucleated cell counts were estimated. TCRdb keeps only in-frame clones here, not all; method: immunoSEQ multiplex PCR. That table furnishes V, J and clone size, whereas the DNA furnished D and trimming. The table records approximately 200,000 clones, roughly 80% of them present only once. CDR3 length: 17 amino acids. V lost 1 base, J lost 2 bases, and 8 bases stayed unmatched. The germline V gene encodes CDR1 SGHVS and CDR2 FQNEAQ. V and J are TRBV7-8 and TRBJ2-7; 10 bases align to TRBD1. The TCR comes from a woman aged 55-69 years who had recovered from COVID-19. Sequencing was done on a sample of peripheral blood. CDR3 nucleotide sequence: TGTGCCAGCAGCTTAGTTGATCGGGACAGGGGACCCTACGAGCAGTACTTC. This codes for CASSLVDRDRGPYEQYF.